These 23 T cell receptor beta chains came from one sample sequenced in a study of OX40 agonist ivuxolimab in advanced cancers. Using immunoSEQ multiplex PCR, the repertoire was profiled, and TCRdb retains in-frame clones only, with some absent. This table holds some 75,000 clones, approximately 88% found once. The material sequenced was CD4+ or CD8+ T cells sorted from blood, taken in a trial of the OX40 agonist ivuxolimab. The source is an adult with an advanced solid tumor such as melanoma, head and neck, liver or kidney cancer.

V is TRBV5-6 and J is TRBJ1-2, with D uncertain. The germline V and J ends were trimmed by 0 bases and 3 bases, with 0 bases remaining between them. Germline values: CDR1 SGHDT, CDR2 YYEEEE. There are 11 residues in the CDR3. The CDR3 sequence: CASSLDYGYTF. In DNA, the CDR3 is TGTGCCAGCAGCTTGGACTATGGCTACACCTTC.

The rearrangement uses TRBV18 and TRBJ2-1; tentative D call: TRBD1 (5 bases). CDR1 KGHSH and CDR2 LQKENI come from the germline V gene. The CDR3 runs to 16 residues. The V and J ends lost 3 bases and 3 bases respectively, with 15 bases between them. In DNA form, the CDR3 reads TGTGCCAGCTCACCTCTGGTAGGGGTAAGCTACAATGAGCAGTTCTTC. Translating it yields CASSPLVGVSYNEQFF.

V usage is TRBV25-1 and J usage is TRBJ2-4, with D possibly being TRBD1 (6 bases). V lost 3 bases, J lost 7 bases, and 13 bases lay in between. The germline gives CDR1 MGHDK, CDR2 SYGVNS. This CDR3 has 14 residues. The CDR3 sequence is CASSDPGQGNIQYF. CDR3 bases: TGTGCCAGCAGTGACCCAGGGCAGGGGAACATTCAGTACTTC.

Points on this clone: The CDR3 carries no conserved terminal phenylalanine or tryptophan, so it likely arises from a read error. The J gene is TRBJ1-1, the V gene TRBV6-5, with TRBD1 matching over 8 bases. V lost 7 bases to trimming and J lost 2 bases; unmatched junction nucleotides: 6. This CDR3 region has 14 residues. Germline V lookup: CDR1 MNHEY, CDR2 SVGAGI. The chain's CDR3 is CASTTTGANTEAFL. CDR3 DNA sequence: TGTGCCAGCACCACGACAGGGGCAAACACTGAAGCTTTCCTT.

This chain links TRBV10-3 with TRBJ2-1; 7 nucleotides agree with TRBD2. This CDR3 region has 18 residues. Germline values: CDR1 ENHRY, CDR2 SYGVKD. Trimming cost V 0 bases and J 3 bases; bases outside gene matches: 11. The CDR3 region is CAISESSFEREGYNEQFF. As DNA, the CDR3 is TGTGCCATCAGTGAGTCGAGTTTCGAGCGGGAAGGCTACAATGAGCAGTTCTTC.

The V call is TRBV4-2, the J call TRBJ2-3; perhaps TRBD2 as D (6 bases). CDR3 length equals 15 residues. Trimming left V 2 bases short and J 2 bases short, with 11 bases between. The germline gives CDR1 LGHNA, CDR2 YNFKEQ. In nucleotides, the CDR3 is TGTGCCAGCAGCCAATCTAGCGCCTTCACAGATACGCAGTATTTT. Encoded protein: CASSQSSAFTDTQYF.

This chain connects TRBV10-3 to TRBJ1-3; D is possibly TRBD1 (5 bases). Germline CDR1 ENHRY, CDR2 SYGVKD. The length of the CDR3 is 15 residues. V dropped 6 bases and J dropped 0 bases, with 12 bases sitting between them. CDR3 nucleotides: TGTGCCATCAGACCCGGGGCCTCCTCTGGAAACACCATATATTTT. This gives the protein CAIRPGASSGNTIYF.

The CDR3 loop reads CASLGPTTNEKLFF. The DNA of the CDR3 is TGTGCTTCTCTTGGGCCTACAACTAATGAAAAACTGTTTTTT. This chain uses TRBV28 with TRBJ1-4; the D is unclear. The CDR3 totals 14 residues. The germline V gene has CDR1 MDHEN and CDR2 SYDVKM.

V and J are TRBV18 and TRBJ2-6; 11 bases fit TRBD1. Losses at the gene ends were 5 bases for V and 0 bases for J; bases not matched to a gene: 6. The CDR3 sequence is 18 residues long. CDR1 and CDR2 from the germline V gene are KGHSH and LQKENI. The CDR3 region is CASSFTGTGGSGANVLTF. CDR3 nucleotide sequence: TGTGCCAGCTCATTCACCGGGACAGGGGGCTCTGGGGCCAACGTCCTGACTTTC.

The CDR3 reads CAWSVQPRGQGAFRYSGNTIYF. The CDR3 DNA reads as TGTGCCTGGAGTGTCCAACCAAGGGGACAGGGGGCTTTCCGATACTCTGGAAACACCATATATTTT. V gene TRBV30 combines with J gene TRBJ1-3; 12 nucleotides match TRBD1. This CDR3 has 22 residues. Germline V gene data show CDR1 as GTSNPN and CDR2 as SVGIG (reference sequence). The V and J ends lost 0 bases and 0 bases, in that order; junction bases with no gene match: 18.

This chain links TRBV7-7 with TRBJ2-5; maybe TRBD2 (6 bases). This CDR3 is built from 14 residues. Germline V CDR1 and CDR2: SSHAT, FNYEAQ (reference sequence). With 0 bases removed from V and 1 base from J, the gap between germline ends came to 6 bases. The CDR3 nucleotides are TGTGCCAGCAGCTTAGCGGGGGGCCAAGAGACCCAGTACTTC. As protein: CASSLAGGQETQYF. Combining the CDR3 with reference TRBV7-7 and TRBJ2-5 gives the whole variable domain GAGVSQSPRYKVTKRGQDVTLRCDPISSHATLYWYQQALGQGPEFLTYFNYEAQPDKSGLPSDRFSAERPEGSISTLTIQRTEQRDSAMYRCASSLAGGQETQYFGPGTRLLVL.

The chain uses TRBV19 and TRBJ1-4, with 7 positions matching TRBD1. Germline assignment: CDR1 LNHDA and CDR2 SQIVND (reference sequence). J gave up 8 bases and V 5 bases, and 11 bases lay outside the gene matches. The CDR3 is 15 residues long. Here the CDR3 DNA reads TGTGCCAGTAGTGCCCGTCGAGGGGGCGACGAAAAACTGTTTTTT. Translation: CASSARRGGDEKLFF.

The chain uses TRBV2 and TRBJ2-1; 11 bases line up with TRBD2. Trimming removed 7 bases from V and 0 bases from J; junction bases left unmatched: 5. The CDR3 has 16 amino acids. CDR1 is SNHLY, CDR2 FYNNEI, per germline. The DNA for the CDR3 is TGTGCCAGCACCCTCCTAGCGGGGGGCTCCTACAATGAGCAGTTCTTC. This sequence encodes CASTLLAGGSYNEQFF. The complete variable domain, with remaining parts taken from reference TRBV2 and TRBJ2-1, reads EPEVTQTPSHQVTQMGQEVILRCVPISNHLYFYWYRQILGQKVEFLVSFYNNEISEKSEIFDDQFSVERPDGSNFTLKIRSTKLEDSAMYFCASTLLAGGSYNEQFFGPGTRLTVL.

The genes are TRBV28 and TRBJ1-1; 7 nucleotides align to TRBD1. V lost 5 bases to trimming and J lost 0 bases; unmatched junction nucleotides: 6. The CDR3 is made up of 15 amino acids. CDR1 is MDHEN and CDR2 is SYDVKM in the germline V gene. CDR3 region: CASSPPGQLNTEAFF. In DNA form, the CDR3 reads TGTGCCAGCAGTCCCCCGGGACAGTTGAACACTGAAGCTTTCTTT.

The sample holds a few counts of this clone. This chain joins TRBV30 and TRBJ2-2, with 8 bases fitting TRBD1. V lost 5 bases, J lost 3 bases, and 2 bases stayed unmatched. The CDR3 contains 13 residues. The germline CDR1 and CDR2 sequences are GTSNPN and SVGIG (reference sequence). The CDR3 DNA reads TGTGCCTGGGGACAGGGAGACACCGGGGAGCTGTTTTTT. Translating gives CAWGQGDTGELFF.

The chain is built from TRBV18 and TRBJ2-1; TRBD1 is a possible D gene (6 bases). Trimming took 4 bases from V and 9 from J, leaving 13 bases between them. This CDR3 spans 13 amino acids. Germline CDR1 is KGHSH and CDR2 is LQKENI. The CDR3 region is CASSRARGSEQFF. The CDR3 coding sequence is TGTGCCAGCTCACGCGCCAGGGGAAGTGAGCAGTTCTTC.

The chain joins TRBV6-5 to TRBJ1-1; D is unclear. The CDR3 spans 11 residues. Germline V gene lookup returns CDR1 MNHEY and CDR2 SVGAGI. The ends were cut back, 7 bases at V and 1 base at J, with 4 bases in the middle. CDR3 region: CASKENTEAFF. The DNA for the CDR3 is TGTGCCAGCAAAGAGAACACTGAAGCTTTCTTT.

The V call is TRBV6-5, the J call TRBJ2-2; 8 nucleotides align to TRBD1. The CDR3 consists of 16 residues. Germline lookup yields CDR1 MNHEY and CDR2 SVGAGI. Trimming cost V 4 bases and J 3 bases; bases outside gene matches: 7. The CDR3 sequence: CASSWDTGGYTGELFF. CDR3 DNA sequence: TGTGCCAGCAGTTGGGACACAGGGGGGTACACCGGGGAGCTGTTTTTT.

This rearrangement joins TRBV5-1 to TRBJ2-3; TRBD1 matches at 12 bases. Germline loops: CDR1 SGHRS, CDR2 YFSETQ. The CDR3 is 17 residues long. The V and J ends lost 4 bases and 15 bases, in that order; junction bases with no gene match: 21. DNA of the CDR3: TGCGCCAGCAGCCAGAATAAGGGACAGGGGGCCGGGACTAGCTTATATTTT. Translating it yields CASSQNKGQGAGTSLYF.

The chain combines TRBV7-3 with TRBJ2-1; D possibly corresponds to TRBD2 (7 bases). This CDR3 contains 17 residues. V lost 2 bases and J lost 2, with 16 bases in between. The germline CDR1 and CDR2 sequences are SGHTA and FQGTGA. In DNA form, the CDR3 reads TGTGCCAGCAGCTTACAACCCGGGGGGCTACCCTACAATGAGCAGTTCTTC. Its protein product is CASSLQPGGLPYNEQFF.

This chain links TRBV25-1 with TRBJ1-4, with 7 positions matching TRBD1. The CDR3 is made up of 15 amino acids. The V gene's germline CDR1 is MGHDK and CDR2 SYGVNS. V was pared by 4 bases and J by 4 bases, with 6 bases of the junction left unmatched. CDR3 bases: TGTGCCAGCAGTGGCCTGGCAGGGGGTAATGAAAAACTGTTTTTT. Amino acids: CASSGLAGGNEKLFF.

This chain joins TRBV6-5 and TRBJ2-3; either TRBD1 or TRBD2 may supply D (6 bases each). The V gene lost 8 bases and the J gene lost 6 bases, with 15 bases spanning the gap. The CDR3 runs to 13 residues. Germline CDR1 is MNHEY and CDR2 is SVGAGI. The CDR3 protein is CASLRGPGDTQYF. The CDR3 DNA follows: TGTGCCAGCCTCCGGGGGCCGGGGGATACGCAGTATTTT.

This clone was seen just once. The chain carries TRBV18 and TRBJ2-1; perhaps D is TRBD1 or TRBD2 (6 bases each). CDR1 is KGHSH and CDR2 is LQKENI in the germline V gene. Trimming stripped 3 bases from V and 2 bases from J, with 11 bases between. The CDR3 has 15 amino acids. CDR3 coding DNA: TGTGCCAGCTCACCCGGAGGGGGGACCTACAATGAGCAGTTCTTC. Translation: CASSPGGGTYNEQFF.